The rows below give T cell receptor beta chains drawn from one sample of a study of blood T cell dynamics during melanoma immunotherapy. The protocol was immunoSEQ multiplex PCR, while the TCRdb copy is restricted to in-frame clones and leaves out a portion. The sample includes 15,000 to 20,000 clones, approximately 90% seen only once; the top ten take about 1.8%. The specimen was blood, collected from a patient treated with checkpoint blockade. The receptors come from a human donor with melanoma. CDR3s include the opening cysteine and the closing phenylalanine or tryptophan. Fields, in order: J gene, clone size, D gene, V gene, CDR3 protein, CDR3 DNA. The D gene is left open where the match is weak. Some rows mark clone size as missing; the rest say once, few, many or name a class of expanded clone.

TRBJ1-2 | NA | TRBD1 | TRBV6-5 | CASSYRRDRAYGYTF | TGTGCCAGCAGTTACCGCCGGGACAGAGCCTATGGCTACACCTTC
TRBJ2-3 | NA | NA | TRBV27 | CASSLNPGLSPGTDTQYF | TGTGCCAGCAGTTTGAACCCCGGACTATCCCCCGGCACAGATACGCAGTATTTT
TRBJ2-2 | NA | NA | TRBV7-2 | CASSLGTANTGELFF | TGTGCCAGCAGCTTAGGGACAGCGAACACCGGGGAGCTGTTTTTT
TRBJ2-7 | once | NA | TRBV15 | CATSQRGAYEQYF | TGTGCCACCAGCCAAAGGGGGGCGTACGAGCAGTACTTC
TRBJ1-5 | NA | NA | TRBV4-1 | CASSQDAVNQPQHF | TGCGCCAGCAGCCAAGATGCCGTTAATCAGCCCCAGCATTTT
TRBJ2-3 | once | NA | TRBV7-9 | CASHNRDLTDTQYF | TGTGCCAGCCACAACAGGGACCTCACAGATACGCAGTATTTT
TRBJ2-7 | NA | NA | TRBV5-1 | CASRETGDLYEQYF | TGCGCCAGCAGGGAGACAGGAGATCTTTACGAGCAGTACTTC
TRBJ2-1 | NA | TRBD1 | TRBV6-6 | CASSYLQGANEQFF | TGTGCCAGCAGTTACCTACAGGGGGCCAATGAGCAGTTCTTC
TRBJ2-5 | NA | NA | TRBV7-9 | CASRGIVETQYF | TGTGCCAGTCGTGGTATCGTCGAGACCCAGTACTTC
TRBJ2-3 | NA | TRBD1 | TRBV27 | CASSSRAGGTDTQYF | TGTGCCAGCAGTTCCAGGGCAGGGGGTACAGATACGCAGTATTTT
TRBJ1-2 | NA | NA | TRBV7-8 | CASNSPGPDGYTF | TGTGCCAGCAATAGTCCGGGGCCCGATGGCTACACCTTC
TRBJ1-2 | NA | NA | TRBV9 | CASSVSVYGYTF | TGTGCCAGCAGCGTGTCGGTCTATGGCTACACCTTC
TRBJ2-5 | few | NA | TRBV15 | CATQAYPLETQYF | TGTGCCACCCAAGCCTACCCTCTGGAGACCCAGTACTTC
TRBJ2-3 | NA | TRBD2 | TRBV4-2 | CASSPLGTSGRDTQYF | TGTGCCAGCAGCCCACTAGGGACTAGCGGGAGAGATACGCAGTATTTT
TRBJ1-1 | NA | TRBD1 | TRBV12-5 | CASGLEGQGGTEAFF | TGTGCTAGTGGTTTGGAGGGACAGGGTGGTACTGAAGCTTTCTTT
TRBJ2-7 | NA | NA | TRBV4-1 | CASSQVRPPDFLSYEQYF | TGCGCCAGCAGCCAAGTTAGGCCCCCGGACTTCCTCTCCTACGAGCAGTACTTC
TRBJ2-5 | NA | TRBD1 | TRBV7-6 | CASSSNPGQGQETQYF | TGTGCCAGCAGCTCCAACCCGGGACAGGGTCAAGAGACCCAGTACTTC
TRBJ1-4 | NA | NA | TRBV5-5 | CASRRSATTNEKLFF | TGTGCCAGCAGGCGATCGGCCACAACTAATGAAAAACTGTTTTTT
TRBJ2-4 | NA | TRBD1 | TRBV7-3 | CASSAGTGDIQYF | TGTGCCAGCAGCGCCGGGACAGGGGACATTCAGTACTTC
TRBJ1-4 | NA | NA | TRBV9 | CASSLGAAFNEKLFF | TGTGCCAGCAGCCTCGGGGCAGCCTTTAATGAAAAACTGTTTTTT
TRBJ2-4 | NA | NA | TRBV7-9 | CASSPEGVGDIQYF | TGTGCCAGCAGCCCCGAGGGGGTGGGGGACATTCAGTACTTC
TRBJ1-2 | NA | TRBD1 | TRBV28 | CASSRDSNYGYTF | TGTGCCAGCAGTCGGGACAGTAACTATGGCTACACCTTC
TRBJ2-7 | NA | NA | TRBV6-5 | CASRRGDEQYF | TGTGCCAGCAGGCGAGGGGATGAGCAGTACTTC
TRBJ2-6 | NA | NA | TRBV4-2 | CASSLWSSGANVLTF | TGTGCCAGCAGCCTTTGGTCCTCTGGGGCCAACGTCCTGACTTTC
TRBJ2-1 | once | NA | TRBV2 | CASNPSMSSYNEQFF | TGTGCCAGCAACCCAAGTATGAGCTCCTACAATGAGCAGTTCTTC
TRBJ2-3 | NA | NA | TRBV5-1 | CASRVGGTDTQYF | TGCGCCAGCAGGGTAGGGGGCACAGATACGCAGTATTTT
TRBJ2-7 | NA | TRBD2 | TRBV5-1 | CASSLAGGSYEQYF | TGCGCCAGCAGCTTGGCGGGGGGGTCCTACGAGCAGTACTTC